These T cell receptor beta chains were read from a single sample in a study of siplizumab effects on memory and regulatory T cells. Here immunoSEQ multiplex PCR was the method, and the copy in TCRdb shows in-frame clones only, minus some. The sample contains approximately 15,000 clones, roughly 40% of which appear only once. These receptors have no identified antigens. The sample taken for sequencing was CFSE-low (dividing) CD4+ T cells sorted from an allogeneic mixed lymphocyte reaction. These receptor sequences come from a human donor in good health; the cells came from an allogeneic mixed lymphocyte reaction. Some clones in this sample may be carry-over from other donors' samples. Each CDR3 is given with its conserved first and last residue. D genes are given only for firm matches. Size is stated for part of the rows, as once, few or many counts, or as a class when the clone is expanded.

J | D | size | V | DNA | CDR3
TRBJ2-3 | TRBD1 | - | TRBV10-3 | TGTGCCATCAGTGAGCAAAGGACAGGGGGTTTAGATACGCAGTATTTT | CAISEQRTGGLDTQYF
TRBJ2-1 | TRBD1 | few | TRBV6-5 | TGTGCCAGCAGTCTGGACAGGGGGCTGTACAATGAGCAGTTCTTC | CASSLDRGLYNEQFF
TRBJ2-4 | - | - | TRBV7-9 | TGTGCCAGCAGCTTAGTGACGGTAGCCAAAAACATTCAGTACTTC | CASSLVTVAKNIQYF
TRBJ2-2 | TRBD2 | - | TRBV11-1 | TGTGCCAGCAGCCGGGGACTAGCGGGAGGGTTCGCCGGGGAGCTGTTTTTT | CASSRGLAGGFAGELFF
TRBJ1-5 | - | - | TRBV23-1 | TGCGCCCGGGGGAATCAGCCCCAGCATTTT | CARGNQPQHF
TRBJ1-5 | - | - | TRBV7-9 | TGTGCCAGCAGCTTAGTCGGGCAGGGTAGCAATCAGCCCCAGCATTTT | CASSLVGQGSNQPQHF
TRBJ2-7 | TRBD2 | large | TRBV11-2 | TGTGCCAGCAGCTGGAGCGGGGGATTTACCTACGAGCAGTACTTC | CASSWSGGFTYEQYF
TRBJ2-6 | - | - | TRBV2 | TGTGCCAGCAGTTGCGGACAAAGTCGGGCCAACGTCCTGACTTTC | CASSCGQSRANVLTF
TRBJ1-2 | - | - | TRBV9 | TGTGCCAGCAGCGGACCCATCGGCTATGGCTACACCTTC | CASSGPIGYGYTF
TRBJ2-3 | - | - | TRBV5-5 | TGTGCCAGCAGCTTGGGTTGGGCGGCTATTTCAGCAGATACGCAGTATTTT | CASSLGWAAISADTQYF
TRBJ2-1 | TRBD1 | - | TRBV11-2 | TGTGCCAGCAGCTTGGTGCCATACCGGGACAGGGGGCGGGATGAGCAGTTCTTC | CASSLVPYRDRGRDEQFF
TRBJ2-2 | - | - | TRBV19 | TGTGCCAGTAGGAGGGCCGGGAACACCGGGGAGCTGTTTTTT | CASRRAGNTGELFF
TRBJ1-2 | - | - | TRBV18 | TGTGCCAGCTCAGGGACCGTTGCTAACTATGGCTACACCTTC | CASSGTVANYGYTF
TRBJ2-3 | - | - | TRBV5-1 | TGCGCCACTCGCCCGGACTCCGAGAACACAGATACGCAGTATTTT | CATRPDSENTDTQYF
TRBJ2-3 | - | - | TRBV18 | TGTGCCAGCTCACCGATCCCGGGAGTGACAGATACGCAGTATTTT | CASSPIPGVTDTQYF
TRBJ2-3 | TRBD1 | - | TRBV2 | TGTGCCAGCAGTGAGGACAGGGGATACACAGATACGCAGTATTTT | CASSEDRGYTDTQYF
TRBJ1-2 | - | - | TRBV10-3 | TGTGCCATCAGTGATTGGGGAGGGACGGCCCCGAGCTACACCTTC | CAISDWGGTAPSYTF
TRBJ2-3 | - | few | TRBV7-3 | TGTGCCAGCAGCTTAAATTACAGGGTGGCAGATACGCAGTATTTT | CASSLNYRVADTQYF
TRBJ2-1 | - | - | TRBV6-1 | TGTGCCAGCAGTGAAAACCTAGTAGGGAGTGAGCAGTTCTTC | CASSENLVGSEQFF
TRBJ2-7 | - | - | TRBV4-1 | TGCGCCAGCAGCCATGAACCCCAGGGTTTCTACGAGCAGTACTTC | CASSHEPQGFYEQYF
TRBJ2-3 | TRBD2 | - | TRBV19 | TGTGCCAGTAGTACCCGGACTAGCGGGAGTCGTCGTTTCACAGATACGCAGTATTTT | CASSTRTSGSRRFTDTQYF
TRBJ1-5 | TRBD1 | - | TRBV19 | TGTGCCAGTAGTATACGACAGGGATTAAATCAGCCCCAGCATTTT | CASSIRQGLNQPQHF
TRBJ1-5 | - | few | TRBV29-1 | TGCAGCATTGGCGGGGTGAATCAGCCCCAGCATTTT | CSIGGVNQPQHF
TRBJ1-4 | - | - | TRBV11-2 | TGTGCCAGCAGCTTAGATCACTACATTGAAAAACTGTTTTTT | CASSLDHYIEKLFF
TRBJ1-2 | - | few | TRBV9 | TGTGCCAGCAGCGTAGGAGGACCCACCGCAGGTGGCTACACCTTC | CASSVGGPTAGGYTF
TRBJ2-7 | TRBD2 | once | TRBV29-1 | TGCAGCGTTACCCTATACGGGGGGGCCTACGAGCAGTACTTC | CSVTLYGGAYEQYF